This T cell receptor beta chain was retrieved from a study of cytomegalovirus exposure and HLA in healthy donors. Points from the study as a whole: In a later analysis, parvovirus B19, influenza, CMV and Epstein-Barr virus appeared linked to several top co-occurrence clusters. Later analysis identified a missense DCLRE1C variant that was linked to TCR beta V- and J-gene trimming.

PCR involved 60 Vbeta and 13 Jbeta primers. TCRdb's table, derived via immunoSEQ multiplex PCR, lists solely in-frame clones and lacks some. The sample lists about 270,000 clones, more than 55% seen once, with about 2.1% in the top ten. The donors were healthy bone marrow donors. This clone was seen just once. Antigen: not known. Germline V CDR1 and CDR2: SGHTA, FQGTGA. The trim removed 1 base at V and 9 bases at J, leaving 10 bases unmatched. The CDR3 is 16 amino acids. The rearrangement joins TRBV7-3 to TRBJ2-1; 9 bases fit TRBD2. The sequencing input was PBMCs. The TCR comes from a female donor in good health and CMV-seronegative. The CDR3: CASSLRASGTGSEQFF. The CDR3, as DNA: TGTGCCAGCAGCTTAAGGGCTAGCGGGACTGGTAGTGAGCAGTTCTTC. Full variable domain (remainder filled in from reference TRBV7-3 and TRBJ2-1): GAGVSQTPSNKVTEKGKYVELRCDPISGHTALYWYRQSLGQGPEFLIYFQGTGAADDSGLPNDRFFAVRPEGSVSTLKIQRTERGDSAVYLCASSLRASGTGSEQFFGPGTRLTVL.